This TCR beta chain stems from a study of vaccination and CD4 T cells after COVID-19. For the study at large: Post-vaccine sample collection happened at a median of roughly 72 days after dose two, ranging 14 to 241. The authors exposed cells to overlapping spike peptides derived from SARS-CoV-2, HCoV-NL63, HCoV-OC43 and HCoV-229E. Whole-study findings and limits: Median numbers of SARS-CoV-2-reactive clonotypes increased from approximately 23 to 38 (not a significant change).

This clonotype came up a few times. The antigen remains undetermined. The sample's treatment: approximately 10-day PBMC culture with coronavirus spike peptide pools or control peptides (ViraFEST assay). Sequenced with the Oncomine TCR Beta short-read assay was DNA taken from cultured CD4+ T cells. From CD4+ T cells that had been cultured, genomic DNA was extracted. MiXCR, applied by TCRdb to the PCR reads, yields one record per CDR3 protein. This table has roughly 22,000 distinct CDR3 sequences, 30% to 35% appearing once. Sequenced input: cultured CD4+ T cells from blood. The TCR comes from a human donor with COVID-19.

The CDR3 bases are TGTGCCAGTAGGGACAGGGCGCTGGGCTACACCTTC. Translation: CASRDRALGYTF. This sequence joins TRBV19 and TRBJ1-2, with 8 bases that match TRBD1. Trimming took 6 bases from V and 8 from J; bases not matched to a gene: 5. The CDR3 loop spans 12 amino acids. Germline V gene data show CDR1 as LNHDA and CDR2 as SQIVND (reference sequence). The full variable domain, with the rest looked up from reference TRBV19 and TRBJ1-2, is DGGITQSPKYLFRKEGQNVTLSCEQNLNHDAMYWYRQDPGQGLRLIYYSQIVNDFQKGDIAEGYSVSREKKESFPLTVTSAQKNPTAFYLCASRDRALGYTFGSGTRLTVV.